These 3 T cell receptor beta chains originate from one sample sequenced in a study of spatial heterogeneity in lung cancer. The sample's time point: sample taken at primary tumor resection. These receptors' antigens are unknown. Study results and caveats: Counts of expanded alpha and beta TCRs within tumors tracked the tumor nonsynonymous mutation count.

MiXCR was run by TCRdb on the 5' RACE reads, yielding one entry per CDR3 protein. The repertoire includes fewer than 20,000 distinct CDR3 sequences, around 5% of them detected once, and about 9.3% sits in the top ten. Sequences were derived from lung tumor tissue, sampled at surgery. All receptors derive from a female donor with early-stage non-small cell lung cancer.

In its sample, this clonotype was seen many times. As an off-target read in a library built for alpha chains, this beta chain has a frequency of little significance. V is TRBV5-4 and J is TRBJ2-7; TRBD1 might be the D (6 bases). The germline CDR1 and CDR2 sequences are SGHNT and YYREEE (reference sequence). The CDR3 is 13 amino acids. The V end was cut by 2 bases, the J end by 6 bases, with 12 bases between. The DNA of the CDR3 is TGTGCCAGCAGCTTCAGGGGACGTTTCGAGCAGTACTTC. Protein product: CASSFRGRFEQYF.

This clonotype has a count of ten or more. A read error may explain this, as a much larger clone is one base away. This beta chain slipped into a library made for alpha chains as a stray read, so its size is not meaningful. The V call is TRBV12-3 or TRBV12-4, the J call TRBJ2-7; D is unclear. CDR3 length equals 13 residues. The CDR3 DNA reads TGTTCCAGCAGTTTAGAGAGAAGCTACGAGCAGTACTTC. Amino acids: CSSSLERSYEQYF.

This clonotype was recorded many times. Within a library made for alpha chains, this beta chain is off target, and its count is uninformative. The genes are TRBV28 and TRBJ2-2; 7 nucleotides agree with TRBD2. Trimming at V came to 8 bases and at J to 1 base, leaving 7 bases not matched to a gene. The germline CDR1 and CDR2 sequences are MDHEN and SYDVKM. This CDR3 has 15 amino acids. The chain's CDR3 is CASRLIAGNTGELFF. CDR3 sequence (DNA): TGTGCCAGCCGATTGATAGCGGGGAACACCGGGGAGCTGTTTTTT. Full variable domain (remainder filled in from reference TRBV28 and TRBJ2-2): DVKVTQSSRYLVKRTGEKVFLECVQDMDHENMFWYRQDPGLGLRLIYFSYDVKMKEKGDIPEGYSVSREKKERFSLILESASTNQTSMYLCASRLIAGNTGELFFGEGSRLTVL.